Below, 20 T cell receptor beta chains from the same sample are listed, as sequenced in a study of cytotoxic CD8 clonotypes in ibrutinib-treated CLL. TCRdb keeps only in-frame clones here, not all; method: immunoSEQ multiplex PCR. The sample has roughly 220,000 clones; about three quarters are singletons. Source: PBMCs, taken after 12 months of ibrutinib treatment. The receptors derive from a human donor with chronic lymphocytic leukemia.

This clone has just one count. The same CDR3 is also encoded by other DNA sequences in this sample. The V gene is TRBV27, the J gene TRBJ1-4; D is undetermined. The CDR3 is 14 amino acids. Germline CDR1 MNHEY, CDR2 SMNVEV (reference sequence). Trimming left V 4 bases short and J 4 bases short, with 10 bases between. The CDR3 is CASSSDRVNEKLFF. The CDR3 nucleotides are TGTGCCAGCAGTTCGGACCGGGTTAATGAAAAACTGTTTTTT.

The chain has TRBV4-1 and TRBJ1-5; D remains ambiguous. From germline, CDR1 is MGHRA and CDR2 YSYEKL. The CDR3 consists of 14 residues. With 1 base removed from V and 3 bases from J, the gap between germline ends came to 7 bases. CDR3 region: CASSQGGFNQPQHF. CDR3 coding DNA: TGCGCCAGCAGCCAAGGGGGTTTCAATCAGCCCCAGCATTTT.

This clone appeared a few times. The J gene is TRBJ2-6, the V gene TRBV19, with D perhaps assigned TRBD1 or TRBD2 (5 bases each). Per the germline V gene, CDR1 is LNHDA and CDR2 is SQIVND (reference sequence). V lost 10 bases and J 2 bases, leaving 15 bases between the germline ends. The CDR3 has 15 amino acids. The CDR3 nucleotides are TGTGCCATCTCCGGGACCCAAACTGGGGCCAACGTCCTGACTTTC. The encoded protein is CAISGTQTGANVLTF.

The chain uses TRBV2 and TRBJ1-6; D gene ambiguous. V lost 5 bases to trimming and J lost 7 bases, with 12 bases between them. Germline V lookup: CDR1 SNHLY, CDR2 FYNNEI. CDR3 length: 14 residues. CDR3 in amino acids: CASSSRLVNSPLHF. The CDR3 nucleotides read TGTGCCAGCAGTTCCCGATTAGTCAATTCACCCCTCCACTTT. Full variable domain (missing parts from reference TRBV2 and TRBJ1-6): EPEVTQTPSHQVTQMGQEVILRCVPISNHLYFYWYRQILGQKVEFLVSFYNNEISEKSEIFDDQFSVERPDGSNFTLKIRSTKLEDSAMYFCASSSRLVNSPLHFGNGTRLTVT.

This clone has a handful of counts. This CDR3 is also generated by other DNA sequences in the sample. CDR3 region: CASRTRETGELFF. CDR3 DNA: TGTGCCAGCAGGACGCGGGAGACCGGGGAGCTGTTTTTT. This chain links TRBV6-5 with TRBJ2-2, with TRBD2 identical over 7 bases. The CDR3 runs to 13 residues. Germline V gene sequence: CDR1 MNHEY, CDR2 SVGAGI. V gave up 6 bases and J gave up 5 bases; unmatched junction bases: 3.

The CDR3, as DNA: TGTGCCAGCAGTGACTACCGACAGCGCGAAAAACTGTTTTTT. It codes for CASSDYRQREKLFF. The chain employs TRBV2 and TRBJ1-4; D might be TRBD1 (5 bases). The CDR3 consists of 14 residues. Trimming pared 3 bases from V and 8 bases from J, leaving 13 bases between. Germline CDR1 SNHLY, CDR2 FYNNEI.

The J gene is TRBJ2-1, the V gene TRBV19; TRBD2 matches 10 bases. The V gene end was trimmed by 5 bases and the J gene end by 12 bases; junction bases not matched to a gene: 16. The CDR3 is 16 amino acids. Germline loops: CDR1 LNHDA, CDR2 SQIVND (reference sequence). The CDR3: CASSSPTSGKQSWQFF. The DNA for the CDR3 is TGTGCCAGTAGTTCGCCTACTAGCGGGAAACAGTCGTGGCAGTTCTTC.

The chain carries TRBV9 and TRBJ1-1; 12 bases match TRBD1. The CDR3 contains 15 residues. CDR1 is SGDLS, CDR2 YYNGEE, per germline. The trim removed 4 bases at V and 3 bases at J, leaving 4 bases unmatched. This chain's CDR3 is CASSRDRGLYTEAFF. The CDR3 region has the DNA TGTGCCAGCAGCCGGGACAGGGGGCTTTACACTGAAGCTTTCTTT.

This clone was observed once. This rearrangement joins TRBV6-6 to TRBJ1-2, with D perhaps TRBD1 (5 bases). Germline V CDR1 and CDR2: MNHNY, SVGAGI (reference sequence). The V end lost 7 bases, the J end lost 0 bases, and 12 bases lay between the germline ends. The CDR3 covers 14 residues. The CDR3 region is CASTGDVANYGYTF. CDR3 nucleotide sequence: TGTGCCAGCACCGGGGACGTAGCTAACTATGGCTACACCTTC.

This sequence joins TRBV11-2 and TRBJ1-1; perhaps TRBD1 as D (5 bases). The V gene's germline CDR1 is SGHAT and CDR2 FQNNGV. V lost 3 bases and J 6 bases, leaving 8 bases between the germline ends. The CDR3 runs 12 residues. CDR3 DNA: TGTGCCAGCAGCTTCCAGGGATCTGAAGCTTTCTTT. Its translation: CASSFQGSEAFF.

This sequence joins TRBV5-1 and TRBJ1-3; D is undetermined. Per the germline V gene, CDR1 is SGHRS and CDR2 is YFSETQ. The CDR3 length is 15 residues. Trimming removed 1 base at V and 7 bases at J, with 15 bases between. The CDR3 sequence is CASSLPGFEGNTIYF. In nucleotides, the CDR3 is TGCGCCAGCAGCTTGCCAGGATTTGAGGGTAACACCATATATTTT.

The V gene is TRBV30, the J gene TRBJ1-2; maybe TRBD1 (5 bases). CDR1 is GTSNPN and CDR2 is SVGIG in the germline V gene (reference sequence). V dropped 0 bases and J dropped 6 bases, with 11 bases sitting between them. This CDR3 contains 13 residues. The CDR3 nucleotides read TGTGCCTGGAGTGTACCCCGGGGCGATGGCTACACCTTC. This sequence encodes CAWSVPRGDGYTF. The full variable domain, in which reference TRBV30 and TRBJ1-2 provide the parts outside the CDR3, is SQTIHQWPATLVQPVGSPLSLECTVEGTSNPNLYWYRQAAGRGLQLLFYSVGIGQISSEVPQNLSASRPQDRQFILSSKKLLLSDSGFYLCAWSVPRGDGYTFGSGTRLTVV.

About this clone itself: Other DNA sequences of this sample code for an identical CDR3. The rearrangement uses TRBV11-3 and TRBJ1-1, with TRBD1 identical over 9 bases. V dropped 5 bases and J dropped 2; count of bases not matched to a gene: 3. The CDR3 runs 14 residues. Germline assignment: CDR1 SGHNT and CDR2 YENEEA. The CDR3 DNA reads TGTGCCAGCAGCCGACAGGGGGGAAACACTGAAGCTTTCTTT. This gives the protein CASSRQGGNTEAFF.

J is TRBJ2-5 and V is TRBV5-1, with D perhaps TRBD1 or TRBD2 (5 bases each). The CDR3 runs to 14 residues. V dropped 4 bases and J dropped 7 bases, with 17 bases sitting between them. Germline CDR1 reads SGHRS; CDR2 reads YFSETQ. The CDR3 DNA is TGCGCCAGCAGCCTATCAACCCGTGGGGGGACCCAGTACTTC. Amino acid sequence: CASSLSTRGGTQYF.

This clone was detected a few times. The chain employs TRBV5-1 and TRBJ1-1; D may be TRBD1 (5 bases). This CDR3 is built from 15 residues. The ends were cut back, 0 bases at V and 4 bases at J, with 13 bases in the middle. The germline V gene encodes CDR1 SGHRS and CDR2 YFSETQ. CDR3 sequence: CASSLAAPRGTEAFF. In DNA form, the CDR3 reads TGCGCCAGCAGCTTGGCCGCCCCAAGGGGCACTGAAGCTTTCTTT.

The rearrangement joins TRBV7-2 to TRBJ2-1, with TRBD2 as a possible D gene (5 bases). The CDR3 is 15 amino acids. Trimming took off 4 bases at V and 5 bases at J, with 15 bases between the two ends. Germline lookup yields CDR1 SGHTA and CDR2 FQGNSA. The CDR3 sequence is CASSSRTASNNEQFF. In DNA, the CDR3 is TGTGCCAGCAGCTCCAGGACTGCTTCAAACAATGAGCAGTTCTTC.

The V and J genes are TRBV30 and TRBJ2-7; D is perhaps TRBD1 or TRBD2 (5 bases each). CDR1 is GTSNPN, CDR2 SVGIG, per germline (reference sequence). The germline V and J ends were trimmed by 7 bases and 1 base, with 17 bases remaining between them. This CDR3 has 14 amino acids. CDR3 sequence reads: CAFFGDLLSYEQYF. The DNA of the CDR3 is TGTGCCTTCTTTGGGGACCTCTTATCCTACGAGCAGTACTTC.

The V gene is TRBV6-4, the J gene TRBJ1-1, with D tentatively TRBD1 (6 bases). Trimming shortened V by 0 bases and J by 3 bases, and 11 bases separated the two germline ends. The CDR3 length is 15 residues. Germline V gene lookup returns CDR1 MRHNA and CDR2 SNTAGT. CDR3 amino acids: CASSDSGGLDTEAFF. CDR3 coding DNA: TGTGCCAGCAGTGACTCCGGGGGCCTGGACACTGAAGCTTTCTTT.

This chain connects TRBV5-1 to TRBJ2-1, with 9 positions matching TRBD2. V gave up 2 bases and J gave up 5 bases; unmatched junction bases: 14. The CDR3 covers 18 residues. Per the germline V gene, CDR1 is SGHRS and CDR2 is YFSETQ. The CDR3 sequence: CASSFSSTRTSADNEQFF. The CDR3 DNA reads TGCGCCAGCAGCTTCAGTTCTACCCGGACTAGCGCTGACAATGAGCAGTTCTTC.

V gene TRBV30 combines with J gene TRBJ2-1; the D gene is possibly TRBD2 (5 bases). The CDR3 is 16 amino acids. Looked up from germline, CDR1 is GTSNPN and CDR2 is SVGIG (reference sequence). Trimming took 1 base from V and 0 from J, leaving 13 bases between them. CDR3 region: CAWSEASGSSYNEQFF. Here the CDR3 DNA reads TGTGCCTGGAGTGAAGCTAGTGGGAGCTCCTACAATGAGCAGTTCTTC.